What follows is one T cell receptor beta chain and its context. The data stem from a study of blood T cell repertoires in COVID-19. Assay: immunoSEQ multiplex PCR; the TCRdb copy retains only in-frame clones and omits some. This table has 150,000 to 200,000 clones, about four fifths appearing once. Germline V CDR1 and CDR2: ENHRY, SYGVKD. With 2 bases removed from V and 2 bases from J, the gap between germline ends came to 13 bases. The CDR3 spans 15 residues. The chain recombines TRBV10-3 with TRBJ2-7, with D unresolved. The sample comprised peripheral blood. This sequence was found in a man aged 60 to 75 with acute or convalescent COVID-19. The CDR3 sequence is CAISEGAASTYEQYF. Written as DNA, the CDR3 is TGTGCCATCAGTGAGGGAGCAGCTTCTACCTACGAGCAGTACTTC.